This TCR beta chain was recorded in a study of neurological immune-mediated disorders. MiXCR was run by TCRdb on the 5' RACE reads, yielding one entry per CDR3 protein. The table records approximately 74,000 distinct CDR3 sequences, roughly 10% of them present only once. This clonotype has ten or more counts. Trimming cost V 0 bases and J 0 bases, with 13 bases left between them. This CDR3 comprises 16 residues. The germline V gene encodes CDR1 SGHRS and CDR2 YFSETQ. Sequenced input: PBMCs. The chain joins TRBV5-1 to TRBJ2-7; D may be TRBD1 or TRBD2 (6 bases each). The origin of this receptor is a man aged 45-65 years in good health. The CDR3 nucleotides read TGCGCCAGCAGCTTGGAAGGGGGGCTTACCTCCTACGAGCAGTACTTC. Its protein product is CASSLEGGLTSYEQYF.